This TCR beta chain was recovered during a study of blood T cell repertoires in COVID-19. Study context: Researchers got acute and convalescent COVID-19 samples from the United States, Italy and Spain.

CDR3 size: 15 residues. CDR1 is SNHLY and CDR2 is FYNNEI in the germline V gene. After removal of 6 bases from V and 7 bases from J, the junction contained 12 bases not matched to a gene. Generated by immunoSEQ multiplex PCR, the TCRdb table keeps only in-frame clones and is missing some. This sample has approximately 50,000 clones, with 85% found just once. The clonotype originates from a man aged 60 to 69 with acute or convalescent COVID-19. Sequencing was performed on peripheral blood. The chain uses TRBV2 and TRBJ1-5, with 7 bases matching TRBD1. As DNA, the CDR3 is TGTGCCAGCAGCGCTACGGGAGGGGGCTTGCAGCCCCAGCATTTT. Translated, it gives CASSATGGGLQPQHF.